The subject of this entry is one TCR beta chain. Its antigen is unidentified. This entry is derived from a study of Graves' ophthalmopathy and Graves' hyperthyroidism. Findings of the study overall: Prediction of ophthalmopathy progression reached approximately 64% sensitivity and roughly 72% specificity. Blood also harbored most expanded thyroid clonotypes above 0.001 frequency.

Transcripts of RNA were the source for amplifying TCR beta CDR3 regions. RT-PCR was first run with HTBI primers, then multiplex PCR in a second round. TCRdb used MiXCR to reprocess the multiplex PCR reads, holding one entry per CDR3 protein. Of approximately 640,000 distinct CDR3 sequences in the sample, about 41% are singletons; the top ten hold 3% to 3.5%. Per the germline V gene, CDR1 is DFQATT and CDR2 is SNEGSKA (reference sequence). The CDR3 has 14 residues. With 6 bases clipped from V and 5 bases from J, the junction kept 12 bases outside the gene matches. Ophthalmopathy-affected donors exhibited moderate-to-severe activity, CAS ≥3, NOSPECS ≥4, and duration under 3 months. Fresh peripheral blood, 8.5 to 10 ml, was the PBMC source.

Material: peripheral blood. The source is an adult man with Graves' ophthalmopathy. V usage is TRBV20-1 and J usage is TRBJ2-5; 7 positions match TRBD2. Here the CDR3 reads CSALPGGSYETQYF. Written as DNA, the CDR3 is TGCAGTGCCCTACCGGGAGGTTCCTACGAGACCCAGTACTTC.